The clone carrying this T cell receptor (beta chain) is labeled medium-sized. Its specificity is unknown. The Oncomine TCR Beta short-read assay was applied to DNA of cultured CD4+ T cells. TCRdb re-analysed the PCR reads in MiXCR, keeping a single row per CDR3 protein. The sample holds 9,100 or so distinct CDR3 sequences, around 23% seen once. The CDR3 totals 15 residues. V shed 1 base and J shed 2 bases, with 11 bases lying between them. Germline V gene lookup returns CDR1 SGHVS and CDR2 FNYEAQ. The sample comes from a study of vaccination and CD4 T cells after COVID-19. Study information: Post-COVID draws came a median roughly 100 days after diagnosis (range 35 to 161). The authors used overlapping spike peptides from SARS-CoV-2, HCoV-NL63, HCoV-OC43 and HCoV-229E to stimulate cells.

Treatment: approximately 10-day PBMC culture with coronavirus spike peptide pools or control peptides (ViraFEST assay). The chain is built from TRBV7-6 and TRBJ1-2; a weak D match, TRBD1 (6 bases). The sample was cultured CD4+ T cells from blood. This sequence originates from a human donor with COVID-19. The CDR3 DNA reads TGTGCCAGCAGCTTAGATCCGGGGGCAAACTATGGCTACACCTTC. Translation: CASSLDPGANYGYTF.